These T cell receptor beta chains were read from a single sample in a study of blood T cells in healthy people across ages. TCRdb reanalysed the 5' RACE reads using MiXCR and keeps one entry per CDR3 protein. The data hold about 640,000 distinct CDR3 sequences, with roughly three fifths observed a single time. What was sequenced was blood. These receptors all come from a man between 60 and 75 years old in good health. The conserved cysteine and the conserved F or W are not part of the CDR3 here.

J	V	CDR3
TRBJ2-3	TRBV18	ASSPWTDPDTQY
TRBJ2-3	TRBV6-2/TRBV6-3	ASSYGRTPPPDTQY
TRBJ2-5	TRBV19	ASSSGTVGETQY
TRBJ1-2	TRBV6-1	ASSEFSRGGYGYT
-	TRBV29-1	SVELWGETQY
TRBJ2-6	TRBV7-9	ASTPSSAPSGANVLT
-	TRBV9	ASSVAPRGNNEQY
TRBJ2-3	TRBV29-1	SVEGIGGGTDTQY
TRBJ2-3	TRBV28	ASSQGLAGGTDTQY
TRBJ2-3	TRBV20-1	SASTRGLGGTQY
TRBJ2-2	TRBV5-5	VSSPPEGFNTGELF
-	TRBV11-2	ASSTTSYNEQY
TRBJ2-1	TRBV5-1	ASSFSGNEQF
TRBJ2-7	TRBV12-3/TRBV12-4	ASSSRDYSYEQY
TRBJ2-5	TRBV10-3	AISPRLSASGPQETQY
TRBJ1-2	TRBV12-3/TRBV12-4	ASRPMTGYGYT
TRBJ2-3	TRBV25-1	ASSSAYSSTDTQY
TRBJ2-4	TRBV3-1	ASSPEPMAREVQY
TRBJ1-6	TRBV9	ASSVFPGGTHNSPLH
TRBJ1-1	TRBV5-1	ASSRAGAGSTEAF
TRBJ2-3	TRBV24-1	ATSDFTSADTQY
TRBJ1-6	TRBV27	ASSLPQGTGDNSPLH
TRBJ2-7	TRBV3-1	ASSPPGTSGVYEQY
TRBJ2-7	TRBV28	ASSRASNRAYEQY
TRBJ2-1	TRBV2	ASSERQGRYNEQF
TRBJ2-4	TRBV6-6	ASSYTGRENIQY
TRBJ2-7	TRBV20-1	SARAVGTIQSPY
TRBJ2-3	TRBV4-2	ASSQDGQGGTDTQY
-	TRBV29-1	SVDNRVEQY
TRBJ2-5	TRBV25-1	ASSEWGGEPGETQY
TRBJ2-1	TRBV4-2	ASSQDYGGAVENEQF
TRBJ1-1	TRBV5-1	ASSVGVGPTEAF
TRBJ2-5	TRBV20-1	SAVGLPQETQY
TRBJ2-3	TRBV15	ATSNLAGGTDTQY
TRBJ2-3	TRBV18	ASSRAGLAADTQY
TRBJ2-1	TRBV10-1	ASSESRGGFHEQF
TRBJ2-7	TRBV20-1	SARGRPDLGEQY
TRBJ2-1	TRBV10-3	ATLTLGNEQF
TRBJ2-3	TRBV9	ASSVAGFSTDTQY
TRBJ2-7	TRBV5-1	ASSLDLVQVEQY
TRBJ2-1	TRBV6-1	ASSASGTSGVNEQF
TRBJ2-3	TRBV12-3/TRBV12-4	ASSLGSPVAGEVTQY